This record concerns one T cell receptor beta chain sequence. The CDR3 covers 14 residues. The germline V gene encodes CDR1 DFQATT and CDR2 SNEGSKA (reference sequence). Trimming cost V 3 bases and J 1 base, with 12 bases left between them. This specimen comes from a study of blood T cell repertoires in COVID-19. The protocol was immunoSEQ multiplex PCR, while the TCRdb copy is restricted to in-frame clones and leaves out a portion. The sample carries approximately 210,000 clones, over 75% recorded once. Sequencing was performed on peripheral blood. The clonotype comes from a man aged 35 to 55 with active or convalescent COVID-19. The chain uses TRBV20-1 and TRBJ2-5; maybe TRBD2 (5 bases). The CDR3 protein is CSASVMGSQETQYF. The CDR3 region has the DNA TGCAGTGCTAGTGTTATGGGGAGCCAAGAGACCCAGTACTTC.